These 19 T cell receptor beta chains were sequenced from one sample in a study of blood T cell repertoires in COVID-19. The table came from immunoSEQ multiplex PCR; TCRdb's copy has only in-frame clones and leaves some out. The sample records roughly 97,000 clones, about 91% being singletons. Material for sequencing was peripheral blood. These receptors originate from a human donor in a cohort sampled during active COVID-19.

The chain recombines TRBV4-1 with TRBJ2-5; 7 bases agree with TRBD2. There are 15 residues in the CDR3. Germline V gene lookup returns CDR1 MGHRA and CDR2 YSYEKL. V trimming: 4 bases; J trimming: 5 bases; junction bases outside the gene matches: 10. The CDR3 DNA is TGCGCCAGCAGCCGCGGACTAGTGGGGGTGGAGACCCAGTACTTC. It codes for CASSRGLVGVETQYF.

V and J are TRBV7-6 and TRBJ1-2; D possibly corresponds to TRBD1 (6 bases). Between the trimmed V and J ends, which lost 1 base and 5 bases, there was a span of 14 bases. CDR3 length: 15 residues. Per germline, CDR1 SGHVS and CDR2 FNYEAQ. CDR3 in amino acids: CASSLDVGAEYGYTF. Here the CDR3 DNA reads TGTGCCAGCAGCTTAGATGTGGGGGCGGAATATGGCTACACCTTC. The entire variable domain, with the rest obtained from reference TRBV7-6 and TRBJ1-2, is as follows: GAGVSQSPRYKVTKRGQDVALRCDPISGHVSLYWYRQALGQGPEFLTYFNYEAQQDKSGLPNDRFSAERPEGSISTLTIQRTEQRDSAMYRCASSLDVGAEYGYTFGSGTRLTVV.

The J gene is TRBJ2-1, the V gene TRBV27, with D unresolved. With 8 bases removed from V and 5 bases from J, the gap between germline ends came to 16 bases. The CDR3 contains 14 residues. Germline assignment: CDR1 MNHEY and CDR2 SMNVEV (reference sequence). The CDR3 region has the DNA TGTGCCAGCTCATTAGCCCACGCTGACAATGAGCAGTTCTTC. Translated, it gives CASSLAHADNEQFF.

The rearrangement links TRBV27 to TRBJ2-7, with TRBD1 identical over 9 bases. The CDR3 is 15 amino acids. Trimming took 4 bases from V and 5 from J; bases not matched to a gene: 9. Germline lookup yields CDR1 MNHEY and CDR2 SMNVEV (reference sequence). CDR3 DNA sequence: TGTGCCAGCAGTTCCCCCGGACAGGGGAAAAACGAGCAGTACTTC. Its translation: CASSSPGQGKNEQYF.

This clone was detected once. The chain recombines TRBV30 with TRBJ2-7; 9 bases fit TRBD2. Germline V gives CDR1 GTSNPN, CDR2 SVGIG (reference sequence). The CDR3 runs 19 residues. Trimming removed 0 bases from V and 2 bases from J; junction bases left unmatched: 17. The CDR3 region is CAWSVTASGKGRWTYEQYF. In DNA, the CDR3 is TGTGCCTGGAGTGTAACGGCTAGCGGGAAGGGAAGGTGGACCTACGAGCAGTACTTC.

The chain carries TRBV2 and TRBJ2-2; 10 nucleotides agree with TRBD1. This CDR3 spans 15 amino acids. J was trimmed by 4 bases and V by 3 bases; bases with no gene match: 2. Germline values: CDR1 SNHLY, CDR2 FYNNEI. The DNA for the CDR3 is TGTGCCAGCAGTGACGGACAGGGGGGCACCGGGGAGCTGTTTTTT. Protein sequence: CASSDGQGGTGELFF.

The CDR3 loop is CASSIDWSEAFF. In nucleotides, the CDR3 is TGTGCCAGTAGTATAGATTGGAGTGAAGCTTTCTTT. This chain joins TRBV19 and TRBJ1-1; D gene unclear. Germline V lookup: CDR1 LNHDA, CDR2 SQIVND (reference sequence). CDR3 length: 12 residues. V was shortened by 0 bases and J by 7 bases, with 6 bases between the two germline ends.

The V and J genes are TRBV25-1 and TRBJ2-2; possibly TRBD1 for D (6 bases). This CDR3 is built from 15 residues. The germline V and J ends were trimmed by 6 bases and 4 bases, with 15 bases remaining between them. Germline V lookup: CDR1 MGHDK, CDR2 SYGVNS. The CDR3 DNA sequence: TGTGCCAGCAGACTTACAGGGAGAGGCACCGGGGAGCTGTTTTTT. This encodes CASRLTGRGTGELFF.

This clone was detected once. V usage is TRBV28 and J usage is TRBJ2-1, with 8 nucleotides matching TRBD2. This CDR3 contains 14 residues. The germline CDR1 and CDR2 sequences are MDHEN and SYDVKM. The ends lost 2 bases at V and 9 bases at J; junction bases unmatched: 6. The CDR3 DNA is TGTGCCAGCAGTTTACCTAGCGGGCCCACTGAGCAGTTCTTC. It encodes CASSLPSGPTEQFF.

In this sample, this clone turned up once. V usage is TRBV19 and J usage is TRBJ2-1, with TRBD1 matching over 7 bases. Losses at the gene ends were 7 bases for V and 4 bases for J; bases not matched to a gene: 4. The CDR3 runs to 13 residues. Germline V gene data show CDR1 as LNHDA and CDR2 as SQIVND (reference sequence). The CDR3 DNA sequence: TGTGCCAGTACGGACAGGCGTTACAATGAGCAGTTCTTC. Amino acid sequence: CASTDRRYNEQFF. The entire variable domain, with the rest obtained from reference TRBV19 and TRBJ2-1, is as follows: DGGITQSPKYLFRKEGQNVTLSCEQNLNHDAMYWYRQDPGQGLRLIYYSQIVNDFQKGDIAEGYSVSREKKESFPLTVTSAQKNPTAFYLCASTDRRYNEQFFGPGTRLTVL.

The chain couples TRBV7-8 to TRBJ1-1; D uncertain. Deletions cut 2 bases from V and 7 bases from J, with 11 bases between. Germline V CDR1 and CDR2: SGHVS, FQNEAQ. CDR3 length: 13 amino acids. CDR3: CASSLSPNGEAFF. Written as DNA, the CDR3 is TGTGCCAGCAGCTTATCACCCAACGGTGAAGCTTTCTTT.

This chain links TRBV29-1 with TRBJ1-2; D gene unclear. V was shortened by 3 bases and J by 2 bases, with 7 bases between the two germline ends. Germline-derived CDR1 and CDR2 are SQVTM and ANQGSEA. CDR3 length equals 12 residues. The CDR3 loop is CSVDERNYGYTF. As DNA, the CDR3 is TGCAGCGTTGACGAGAGGAACTATGGCTACACCTTC.

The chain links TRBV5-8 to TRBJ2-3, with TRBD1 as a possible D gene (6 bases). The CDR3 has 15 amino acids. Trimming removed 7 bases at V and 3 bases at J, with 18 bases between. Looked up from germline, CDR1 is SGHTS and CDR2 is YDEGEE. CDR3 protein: CASVAPRQGTDTQYF. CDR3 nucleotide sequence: TGTGCCAGCGTTGCACCGCGGCAGGGGACAGATACGCAGTATTTT.

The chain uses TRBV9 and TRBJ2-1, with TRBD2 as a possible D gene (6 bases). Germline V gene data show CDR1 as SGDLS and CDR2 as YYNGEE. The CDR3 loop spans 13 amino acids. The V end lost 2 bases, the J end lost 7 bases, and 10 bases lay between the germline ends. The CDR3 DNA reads TGTGCCAGCAGCGTGGGGGGTCGAAATGAGCAGTTCTTC. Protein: CASSVGGRNEQFF.

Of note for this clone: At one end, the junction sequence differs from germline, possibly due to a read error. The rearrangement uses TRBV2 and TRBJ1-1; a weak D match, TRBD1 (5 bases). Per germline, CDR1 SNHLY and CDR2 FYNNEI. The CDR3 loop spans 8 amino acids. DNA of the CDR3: TGTGCCATGATGCCGGGGGTCTTT. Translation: CAMMPGVF. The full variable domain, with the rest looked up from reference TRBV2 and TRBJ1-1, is EPEVTQTPSHQVTQMGQEVILRCVPISNHLYFYWYRQILGQKVEFLVSFYNNEISEKSEIFDDQFSVERPDGSNFTLKIRSTKLEDSAMYFCAMMPGVFGQGTRLTVV.

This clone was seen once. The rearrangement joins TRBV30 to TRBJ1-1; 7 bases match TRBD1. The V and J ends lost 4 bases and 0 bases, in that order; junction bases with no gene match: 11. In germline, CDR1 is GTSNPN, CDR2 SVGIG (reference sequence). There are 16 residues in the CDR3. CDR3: CAWTKVRGIMNTEAFF. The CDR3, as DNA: TGTGCCTGGACAAAGGTCAGGGGGATCATGAACACTGAAGCTTTCTTT.

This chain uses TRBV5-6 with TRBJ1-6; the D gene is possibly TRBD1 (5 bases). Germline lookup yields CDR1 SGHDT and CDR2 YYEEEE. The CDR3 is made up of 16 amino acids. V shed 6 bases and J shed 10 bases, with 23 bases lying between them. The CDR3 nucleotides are TGTGCCAGCACCAGAGGTCCTCAGGGATCTCAATCACCCCTCCACTTT. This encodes CASTRGPQGSQSPLHF.

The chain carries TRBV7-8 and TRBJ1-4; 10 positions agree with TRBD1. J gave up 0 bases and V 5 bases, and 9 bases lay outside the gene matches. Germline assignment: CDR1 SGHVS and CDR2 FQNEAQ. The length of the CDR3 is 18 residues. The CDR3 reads CASSPGVGQGATNEKLFF. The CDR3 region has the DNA TGTGCCAGCAGCCCAGGGGTTGGACAGGGGGCAACTAATGAAAAACTGTTTTTT.

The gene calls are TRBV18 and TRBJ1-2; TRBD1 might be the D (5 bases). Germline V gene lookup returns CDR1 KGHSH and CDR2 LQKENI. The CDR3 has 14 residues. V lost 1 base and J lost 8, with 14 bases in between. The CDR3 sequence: CASSPQDKPRGYTF. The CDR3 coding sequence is TGTGCCAGCTCACCACAGGACAAGCCCAGGGGCTACACCTTC.